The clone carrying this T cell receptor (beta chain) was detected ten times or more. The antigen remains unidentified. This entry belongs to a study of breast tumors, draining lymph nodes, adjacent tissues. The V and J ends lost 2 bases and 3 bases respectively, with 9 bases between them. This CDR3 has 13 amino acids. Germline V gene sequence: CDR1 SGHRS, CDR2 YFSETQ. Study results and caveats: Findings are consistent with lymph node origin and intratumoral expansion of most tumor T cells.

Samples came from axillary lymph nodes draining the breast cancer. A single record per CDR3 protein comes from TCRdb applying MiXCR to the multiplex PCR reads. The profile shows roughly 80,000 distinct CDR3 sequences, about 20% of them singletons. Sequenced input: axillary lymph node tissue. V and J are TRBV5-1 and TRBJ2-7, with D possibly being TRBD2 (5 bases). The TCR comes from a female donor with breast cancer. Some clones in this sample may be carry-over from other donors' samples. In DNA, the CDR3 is TGCGCCAGCAGCTTTGCTAGCAGCTACGAGCAGTACTTC. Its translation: CASSFASSYEQYF. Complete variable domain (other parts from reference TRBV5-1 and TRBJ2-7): KAGVTQTPRYLIKTRGQQVTLSCSPISGHRSVSWYQQTPGQGLQFLFEYFSETQRNKGNFPGRFSGRQFSNSRSEMNVSTLELGDSALYLCASSFASSYEQYFGPGTRLTVT.